This T cell receptor (beta chain) was recorded in a study of OX40 agonist ivuxolimab in advanced cancers. The CDR3 covers 15 residues. V dropped 5 bases and J dropped 3 bases, with 13 bases sitting between them. The V gene's germline CDR1 is SGHTA and CDR2 FQGNSA. Produced via immunoSEQ multiplex PCR; TCRdb's table is partial and in-frame only. The repertoire holds around 62,000 clones, with more than 65% as singletons. This clone was observed a single time. Its antigen is undetermined. Study results and caveats: There was clonal expansion of CD4+ and CD8+ blood T cells by week 6 at 0.1 to 3.0 mg/kg. It was not determined which antigens were specifically recognized by the peripheral T cells that had undergone clonal expansion.

The TCR comes from an adult with an advanced solid tumor such as melanoma, head and neck, liver or kidney cancer. The sequencing used CD4+ or CD8+ T cells sorted from blood, collected in a trial of the OX40 agonist ivuxolimab. This chain uses TRBV7-2 with TRBJ1-4, with D possibly TRBD1 on 6 matching bases. This CDR3 is CASSRGPNPNEKLFF. The CDR3 DNA sequence: TGTGCCAGCAGCCGGGGGCCCAATCCTAATGAAAAACTGTTTTTT.